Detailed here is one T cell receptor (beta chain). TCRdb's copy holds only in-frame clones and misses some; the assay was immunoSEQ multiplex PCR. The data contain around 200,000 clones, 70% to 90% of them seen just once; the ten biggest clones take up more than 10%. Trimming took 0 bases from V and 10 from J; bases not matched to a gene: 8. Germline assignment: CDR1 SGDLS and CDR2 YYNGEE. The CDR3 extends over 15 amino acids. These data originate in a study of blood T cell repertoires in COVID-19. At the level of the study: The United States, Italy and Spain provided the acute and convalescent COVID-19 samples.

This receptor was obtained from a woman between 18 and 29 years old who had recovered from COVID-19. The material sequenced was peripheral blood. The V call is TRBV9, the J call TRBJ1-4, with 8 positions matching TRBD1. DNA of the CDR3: TGTGCCAGCAGCGTAGCCCCGGACAGGGTGGCAAAACTGTTTTTT. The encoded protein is CASSVAPDRVAKLFF.